This is a list of T cell receptor beta chains from one sample in a study of blood T cell repertoires in COVID-19. TCRdb's table, derived via immunoSEQ multiplex PCR, lists solely in-frame clones and lacks some. The repertoire consists of over 30,000 clones, with 85% to 90% occurring once and the leading ten covering around 10%. Material for sequencing was peripheral blood. All receptors derive from a man in his sixties or seventies with acute or convalescent COVID-19. The CDR3 runs from the conserved cysteine through the conserved F or W. The D gene is left open where the match is weak. The size entry is marked missing in some rows and otherwise reads once, few, many or a size class.

-	TRBV4-2	TRBJ1-6	-	15	CASSLESSYNSPLHF	TGTGCCAGCAGCCTAGAGAGCTCCTATAATTCACCCCTCCACTTT
-	TRBV5-1	TRBJ1-1	TRBD1	14	CASRTGQGLNEAFF	TGCGCCAGCAGGACAGGACAGGGACTCAATGAAGCTTTCTTT
-	TRBV19	TRBJ1-5	-	14	CASSIEGRGRTQHF	TGTGCCAGTAGTATAGAAGGCAGGGGAAGGACCCAGCATTTT
once	TRBV12-5	TRBJ1-4	-	13	CASGLGGNEKLFF	TGTGCTAGTGGTTTAGGGGGTAATGAAAAACTGTTTTTT
-	TRBV27	TRBJ2-7	-	16	CASSLSMSSPTYEQYF	TGTGCCAGCAGTTTATCGATGAGTTCTCCCACCTACGAGCAGTACTTC
once	TRBV11-2	TRBJ2-2	TRBD2	16	CASSLTSGANTGELFF	TGTGCCAGCAGCCTGACTAGCGGGGCGAACACCGGGGAGCTGTTTTTT
-	TRBV6-5	TRBJ1-5	-	15	CASSPHTVSNQPQHF	TGTGCCAGCAGTCCTCATACGGTTAGCAATCAGCCCCAGCATTTT
-	TRBV9	TRBJ1-2	TRBD1	21	CASSVSPFSSDRGRANYGYTF	TGTGCCAGCAGCGTAAGCCCGTTCAGTTCCGACAGGGGACGAGCTAACTATGGCTACACCTTC
-	TRBV4-2	TRBJ1-1	-	15	CASSQDPNMNTEAFF	TGTGCCAGCAGCCAAGATCCCAACATGAACACTGAAGCTTTCTTT
-	TRBV28	TRBJ1-1	-	15	CASSLSRGLRAEAFF	TGTGCCAGCAGTTTATCCCGGGGACTACGGGCTGAAGCTTTCTTT
-	TRBV7-2	TRBJ2-3	TRBD2	17	CASSPRLAGGDADTQYF	TGTGCCAGCAGCCCCCGGCTAGCGGGAGGGGATGCAGATACGCAGTATTTT
-	TRBV18	TRBJ2-7	TRBD2	15	CASSLGLAADYEQYF	TGTGCCAGCTCACTGGGACTAGCGGCCGATTACGAGCAGTACTTC
-	TRBV5-1	TRBJ2-7	TRBD2	14	CASSSSGSSYEQYF	TGCGCCAGCAGCTCTAGCGGGAGCTCCTACGAGCAGTACTTC
-	TRBV5-1	TRBJ2-7	TRBD2	18	CASSARPLGLALRYEQYF	TGCGCCAGCAGCGCCCGGCCCCTTGGACTAGCGCTACGCTACGAGCAGTACTTC
once	TRBV7-3	TRBJ2-5	-	17	CASSSSLGTKYQETQYF	TGTGCCAGCAGCTCCTCCCTCGGGACAAAGTACCAAGAGACCCAGTACTTC
-	TRBV20-1	TRBJ2-5	-	11	CSASYQETQYF	TGCAGTGCTAGCTATCAAGAGACCCAGTACTTC
-	TRBV19	TRBJ1-5	TRBD1	16	CASSIQRGLRNQPQHF	TGTGCCAGTAGTATACAAAGGGGGCTAAGAAATCAGCCCCAGCATTTT
-	TRBV5-1	TRBJ2-2	TRBD1	15	CASSLRQGSTGELFF	TGCGCCAGCAGCCTACGACAGGGGAGCACCGGGGAGCTGTTTTTT
-	TRBV18	TRBJ2-1	TRBD1	15	CASSPSQGAENEQFF	TGTGCCAGCTCACCAAGCCAGGGGGCGGAAAATGAGCAGTTCTTC
once	TRBV3-1/TRBV3-2	TRBJ2-7	TRBD2	17	CASSPSFGGRPSYEQYF	TGTGCCAGCAGCCCAAGTTTCGGCGGGAGGCCCTCCTACGAGCAGTACTTC
few	TRBV7-2	TRBJ1-1	-	15	CASSSGASMNTEAFF	TGTGCCAGCAGCTCAGGGGCCTCCATGAACACTGAAGCTTTCTTT
few	TRBV18	TRBJ1-5	-	17	CASHSGQGNQLGQPQHF	TGTGCCAGCCATAGCGGGCAGGGTAATCAATTGGGTCAGCCCCAGCATTTT
-	TRBV11-2	TRBJ2-7	-	12	CASSVPSHEQYF	TGTGCCAGCAGCGTTCCCTCCCACGAGCAGTACTTC
-	TRBV5-4	TRBJ2-2	TRBD2	16	CASSPGTRFKDGELFF	TGTGCCAGCAGCCCCGGGACTAGATTTAAGGACGGGGAGCTGTTTTTT
-	TRBV6-1	TRBJ1-4	-	15	CASSESPATNEKLFF	TGTGCCAGCAGTGAATCTCCTGCAACTAATGAAAAACTGTTTTTT
-	TRBV20-1	TRBJ1-6	-	15	CSASAGHPFNSPLHF	TGCAGTGCTAGTGCAGGGCACCCTTTTAATTCACCCCTCCACTTT
-	TRBV28	TRBJ1-5	-	12	CASRKRDQPQHF	TGTGCCAGCAGAAAGAGGGATCAGCCCCAGCATTTT
-	TRBV9	TRBJ1-1	-	14	CASSVETANTEAFF	TGTGCCAGCAGCGTAGAAACAGCGAACACTGAAGCTTTCTTT
-	TRBV4-1	TRBJ1-2	-	14	CASSQGLPNYGYTF	TGCGCCAGCAGCCAAGGTCTTCCTAACTATGGCTACACCTTC
-	TRBV7-3	TRBJ2-5	TRBD1	14	CASSAGTGLETQYF	TGTGCCAGCAGCGCCGGGACAGGGCTGGAGACCCAGTACTTC
-	TRBV4-2	TRBJ2-1	-	14	CASSLEDSYNEQFF	TGTGCCAGCAGCCTCGAGGACTCGTACAATGAGCAGTTCTTC
once	TRBV19	TRBJ1-1	TRBD1	15	CASSKYNRGQTEAFF	TGTGCCAGTAGTAAGTATAACAGGGGGCAGACTGAAGCTTTCTTT
once	TRBV5-4	TRBJ2-7	TRBD2	15	CASSFRLAGENEQYF	TGTGCCAGCAGTTTCCGACTAGCGGGAGAGAACGAGCAGTACTTC
-	TRBV7-6	TRBJ2-7	TRBD1	13	CASSRTGIYEQYF	TGTGCCAGCTCCCGGACAGGCATATACGAGCAGTACTTC
-	TRBV10-3	TRBJ2-3	TRBD2	15	CAISESLAGADTQYF	TGTGCCATCAGTGAGTCGCTAGCGGGAGCAGATACGCAGTATTTT
-	TRBV19	TRBJ1-5	TRBD1	16	CASMGQGGLGNQPQHF	TGTGCCAGTATGGGACAGGGAGGCTTGGGCAATCAGCCCCAGCATTTT
once	TRBV5-5	TRBJ2-3	TRBD2	15	CASSSGGSRTDTQYF	TGTGCCAGCAGCTCGGGGGGGTCCCGCACAGATACGCAGTATTTT
-	TRBV7-2	TRBJ1-2	TRBD1	15	CASSLTRGPGYGYTF	TGTGCCAGCAGCCTTACGAGGGGGCCTGGCTATGGCTACACCTTC
-	TRBV29-1	TRBJ1-5	-	12	CSVEEGKGPQHF	TGCAGCGTTGAGGAGGGGAAGGGGCCCCAGCATTTT
-	TRBV6-2/TRBV6-3	TRBJ2-7	-	13	CASSYSSPDEQYF	TGTGCCAGCAGTTACTCTAGCCCCGACGAGCAGTACTTC
-	TRBV18	TRBJ1-5	-	18	CASSPGQFGPNSNQPQHF	TGTGCCAGCTCACCTGGCCAGTTTGGGCCAAATAGCAATCAGCCCCAGCATTTT
once	TRBV6-5	TRBJ2-7	-	13	CASIGSSDYEQYF	TGTGCCAGCATTGGTAGTAGCGACTACGAGCAGTACTTC
-	TRBV5-1	TRBJ2-1	TRBD2	15	CASFGGGSSYNEQFF	TGCGCCAGCTTCGGGGGGGGCAGCTCCTACAATGAGCAGTTCTTC
once	TRBV7-2	TRBJ1-2	-	15	CASSPGTSLNYGYTF	TGTGCCAGCAGCCCAGGCACATCTCTTAACTATGGCTACACCTTC
once	TRBV3-1/TRBV3-2	TRBJ2-1	-	15	CASSQDSSFYNEQFF	TGTGCCAGCAGCCAAGATTCCTCCTTCTACAATGAGCAGTTCTTC
-	TRBV9	TRBJ2-5	TRBD2	15	CATSGGGGPQETQYF	TGTGCCACCAGCGGCGGGGGGGGGCCCCAAGAGACCCAGTACTTC
-	TRBV2	TRBJ2-3	TRBD2	14	CASRRDGRGDTQYF	TGTGCCAGCAGACGTGACGGGAGGGGAGATACGCAGTATTTT
few	TRBV5-4	TRBJ1-4	-	14	CASSFGQGREKLFF	TGTGCCAGCAGCTTTGGGCAGGGGAGAGAAAAACTGTTTTTT
-	TRBV27	TRBJ2-1	TRBD2	17	CASSLRTSGSFFNEQFF	TGTGCCAGCAGTCTTCGGACTAGCGGGAGTTTCTTTAATGAGCAGTTCTTC
-	TRBV4-2	TRBJ2-4	-	14	CASSQAGDANIQYF	TGTGCCAGCAGCCAAGCGGGAGATGCAAACATTCAGTACTTC
-	TRBV29-1	TRBJ2-4	TRBD2	11	CSVPGGGGKYF	TGCAGCGTTCCGGGGGGGGGCGGAAAGTACTTC
-	TRBV9	TRBJ2-5	TRBD2	16	CASSPHGSGNRETQYF	TGTGCCAGCAGCCCCCACGGTAGCGGGAATCGGGAGACCCAGTACTTC
-	TRBV11-2	TRBJ1-3	-	13	CASIQGSGNTIYF	TGTGCCAGCATCCAGGGCTCTGGAAACACCATATATTTT
-	TRBV7-8	TRBJ2-7	TRBD2	15	CASSPRTSGTYEQYF	TGTGCCAGCAGCCCTAGGACTAGCGGTACCTACGAGCAGTACTTC
-	TRBV12-5	TRBJ2-5	-	14	CASGLGTSGETQYF	TGTGCTAGTGGTTTGGGGACGTCGGGGGAGACCCAGTACTTC
-	TRBV5-1	TRBJ2-2	-	16	CASSLGGGDPTGELFF	TGCGCCAGCAGCTTGGGTGGAGGGGACCCCACCGGGGAGCTGTTTTTT
-	TRBV4-2	TRBJ2-2	TRBD2	17	CASSQEGSGGNTGELFF	TGTGCCAGCAGCCAAGAGGGGAGCGGGGGGAACACCGGGGAGCTGTTTTTT
-	TRBV19	TRBJ2-5	TRBD1	14	CASSAGQAVETQYF	TGTGCCAGTAGTGCCGGACAGGCTGTGGAGACCCAGTACTTC